The clone carrying this T cell receptor beta chain was recorded a few times. Methods used by the authors: Reference gene primer amplification gave estimated nucleated cell counts. Sequencing was performed with immunoSEQ multiplex PCR; in TCRdb, only in-frame clones are kept and a portion is missing. V and J calls and clone size come straight from that table; D and trimming were deduced from the DNA. The sample consists of about 120,000 clones, about 85% of them appearing once. The data derive from a study of blood T cell repertoires in COVID-19. Study details: COVID-19 samples collected from the United States, Italy and Spain covered acute and convalescent phases. T cells, B-cell-depleted T cells, or PBMCs supplied cDNA or gDNA.

This TCR was recovered from a middle-aged man with acute or convalescent COVID-19. The source material was peripheral blood.

The CDR3 bases are TGTGCCAGCTCACCGTCAGGCAGGGATCCATTTGGCTACACCTTC. The encoded protein is CASSPSGRDPFGYTF. The rearrangement links TRBV18 to TRBJ1-2; D is perhaps TRBD1 (5 bases). CDR3 length: 15 residues. V lost 3 bases and J lost 7, with 18 bases in between. CDR1 and CDR2 from the germline V gene are KGHSH and LQKENI.